This T cell receptor (beta chain) was identified in a study of blood T cell repertoires in COVID-19 (dated by TCRdb to the early 2020s). Regarding the complete study: Collaborator samples came from the United States, Italy and Spain and covered acute and convalescent phases of COVID-19. A freely available public database, intended as a resource for researchers studying the immune response to SARS-CoV-2, is where the repertoires were released. Where HLA class I and class II types were available, the types were taken from metadata supplied by the sample provider, not from assay-based typing. The samples were drawn from two sources: the first 160 participants of the ongoing ImmuneRACE study, and 1,000 to 1,500 subjects contributed by 6 global collaborators. A de-identified subject ID, COVID-19 status, age in years and sex were almost always included in the sample metadata. The material from the prospective study consisted of cDNA or gDNA derived from T cells, B-cell-depleted T cells, or PBMCs. Deeply sampled blood TCRbeta repertoires from subjects exposed to, actively infected with, or recovered from COVID-19 were included in the dataset. The paper's findings and limits, for the study overall: The quantity of clinical and demographic metadata differed by source and by participant and was supplied without curation.

Whole blood was collected in K2EDTA tubes by collaborating institutions according to the institutions' own protocols. For TCRbeta analysis, collaborators shipped samples as frozen whole blood, isolated PBMCs, or DNA extracted from either of those sample types. Points on this clone: Its target antigen remains unknown. There are no base qualities to consult, and no much larger clone falls within one base.

The germline V gene gives CDR1 as MNHEY and CDR2 as SVGEGT. The germline V and J ends show losses of 2 bases and 6 bases respectively, and no gene match explains 10 bases of the junction. The CDR3 numbers 16 residues from cysteine through phenylalanine. Just CDR3 DNA is preserved here, 48 bases in frame from base 1. TCRbeta CDR3 regions were amplified from genomic DNA by means of the immunoSEQ Assay, a bias-controlled multiplex PCR. In the original analysis: Nucleated cell counts per sample were estimated from amplification of reference gene primers within the assay. To quantify the absolute abundance of each unique TCRbeta CDR3 rearrangement, sequence reads were collapsed and filtered. For each sample, productive Simpson clonality was calculated as the square root of Simpson's diversity index across productive rearrangements. Entries here come from immuneACCESS through TCRdb and include only in-frame sequences with V and J called. Some clones fail to appear in such tables; in the studies checked, an unresolved V gene covers under half of the shortfall, and the cause of the remainder is unknown. V, J and clone size derive from that table, while D and trimming were established from the DNA sequence. The sample profile shows some 190,000 clones; 70% to 90% of them were found once. In total, the top ten clones hold about 5% of the sample.

The chain links TRBV6-2 or TRBV6-3 with TRBJ1-5; a stretch of 7 junction bases matches TRBD1. Sequences were obtained from peripheral blood. The sequence came from a woman of 80 years or more with acute or convalescent COVID-19. The CDR3 region reads CASSYSRARGVQPQHF. The DNA sequence is as follows: TGTGCCAGCAGTTACAGTCGGGCCAGGGGGGTTCAGCCCCAGCATTTT.